What follows is one TCR beta chain and its context. This sample is part of a study of blood T cell repertoires in COVID-19. Cohort assignment relied on participant-reported clinical history. Symptom resolution, clearance, or two negative PCRs marked donors in Cohort 3 as recovered. Authors' methods: Using reference gene primer amplification, nucleated cell counts were estimated. The data were produced by immunoSEQ multiplex PCR, yet TCRdb's version contains in-frame clones alone and is incomplete. The V and J calls and clone size come from that table; D and trimming were worked out from the DNA. The table includes 150,000 to 200,000 clones, over 75% detected once. V lost 1 base and J lost 7, with 9 bases in between. Germline V gene lookup returns CDR1 SGHRS and CDR2 YFSETQ. CDR3 size: 13 residues.

This rearrangement joins TRBV5-1 to TRBJ2-1, with D unclear. The TCR was taken from a woman in her fifties or sixties who had recovered from COVID-19. The sample comprised PBMCs or T cells enriched from blood (not recorded which). CDR3 residues: CASSLTPKNEQFF. The CDR3 DNA is TGCGCCAGCAGCTTGACTCCAAAAAATGAGCAGTTCTTC.